This is a list of T cell receptor beta chains from one sample in a study of beta chain features in type 1 diabetes. Generated by immunoSEQ multiplex PCR, the TCRdb table keeps only in-frame clones and is missing some. The sample includes 350,000 to 450,000 clones, around 12% seen only once; the top ten take about 0.01%. The sequencing sample was made of naive CD4+ T cells from blood. Receptors were obtained from a woman between 18 and 29 years old with type 1 diabetes. The CDR3 runs from the conserved cysteine through the conserved F or W. A D gene is named only where the DNA matches it firmly. A clone size is listed for some rows: how often the clone was seen (once, few, many), or a class if it is expanded.

abundance: few
v_gene: TRBV4-3
j_gene: TRBJ2-1
d_gene: TRBD2
CDR3aa: CASSPRTSGYNEQFF
CDR3nt: TGCGCCAGCAGCCCCCGGACTAGCGGATACAATGAGCAGTTCTTC

abundance: -
v_gene: TRBV4-3
j_gene: TRBJ1-2
d_gene: -
CDR3aa: CASSQVTGQYNYGYTF
CDR3nt: TGCGCCAGCAGCCAAGTTACTGGGCAGTACAACTATGGCTACACCTTC

abundance: -
v_gene: TRBV7-2
j_gene: TRBJ1-2
d_gene: -
CDR3aa: CASSLRRGFGEGYTF
CDR3nt: TGTGCCAGCAGCTTGCGGAGGGGATTTGGTGAAGGCTACACCTTC

abundance: -
v_gene: TRBV27
j_gene: TRBJ1-1
d_gene: -
CDR3aa: CASSPRTTPVTEAFF
CDR3nt: TGTGCCAGCAGTCCCCGAACGACACCAGTCACTGAAGCTTTCTTT

abundance: -
v_gene: TRBV9
j_gene: TRBJ2-7
d_gene: -
CDR3aa: CASSVGGTNYEQYF
CDR3nt: TGTGCCAGCAGCGTTGGCGGGACCAACTACGAGCAGTACTTC

abundance: few
v_gene: TRBV6-5
j_gene: TRBJ1-6
d_gene: -
CDR3aa: CASSYSPYGIDSPLHF
CDR3nt: TGTGCCAGCAGTTACTCCCCGTACGGTATTGATTCACCCCTCCACTTT

abundance: -
v_gene: TRBV5-4
j_gene: TRBJ2-2
d_gene: -
CDR3aa: CASTPRTNTGELFF
CDR3nt: TGTGCCAGCACCCCCAGGACTAACACCGGGGAGCTGTTTTTT

abundance: -
v_gene: TRBV2
j_gene: TRBJ2-1
d_gene: TRBD2
CDR3aa: CASTLLAGNNEQFF
CDR3nt: TGTGCCAGCACTCTACTAGCGGGAAACAATGAGCAGTTCTTC

abundance: -
v_gene: TRBV6-5
j_gene: TRBJ2-1
d_gene: TRBD2
CDR3aa: CASSYLAGVGNEQFF
CDR3nt: TGTGCCAGCAGTTACCTAGCGGGAGTTGGCAATGAGCAGTTCTTC

abundance: -
v_gene: TRBV6-1
j_gene: TRBJ2-3
d_gene: -
CDR3aa: CASGRGTSTDTQYF
CDR3nt: TGTGCCAGCGGAAGGGGGACCAGCACAGATACGCAGTATTTT

abundance: -
v_gene: TRBV5-1
j_gene: TRBJ1-1
d_gene: TRBD1
CDR3aa: CASSLVGTGGTEAFF
CDR3nt: TGCGCCAGCAGCTTGGTTGGGACAGGGGGTACTGAAGCTTTCTTT

abundance: -
v_gene: TRBV7-2
j_gene: TRBJ1-2
d_gene: TRBD1
CDR3aa: CASSLVGSTGLSYGYTF
CDR3nt: TGTGCCAGCAGCTTAGTAGGGTCGACAGGGTTAAGCTATGGCTACACCTTC

abundance: few
v_gene: TRBV28
j_gene: TRBJ2-7
d_gene: -
CDR3aa: CASRTGITYEQYF
CDR3nt: TGTGCCAGCAGGACAGGAATAACCTACGAGCAGTACTTC

abundance: few
v_gene: TRBV7-9
j_gene: TRBJ1-1
d_gene: -
CDR3aa: CASSLEGAGRAFF
CDR3nt: TGTGCCAGCAGCTTAGAAGGAGCGGGGAGGGCTTTCTTT

abundance: -
v_gene: TRBV28
j_gene: TRBJ2-3
d_gene: TRBD2
CDR3aa: CASTTSGATDTQYF
CDR3nt: TGTGCCAGCACAACTAGCGGGGCAACAGATACGCAGTATTTT

abundance: few
v_gene: TRBV7-9
j_gene: TRBJ1-4
d_gene: -
CDR3aa: CASSGREVREKLFF
CDR3nt: TGTGCCAGCAGCGGACGGGAGGTTCGGGAAAAACTGTTTTTT

abundance: few
v_gene: TRBV28
j_gene: TRBJ2-7
d_gene: TRBD1
CDR3aa: CASSPGQVNSYEQYF
CDR3nt: TGTGCCAGCAGCCCGGGACAGGTCAATTCCTACGAGCAGTACTTC

abundance: -
v_gene: TRBV5-1
j_gene: TRBJ2-3
d_gene: -
CDR3aa: CASSLAATSSTDTQYF
CDR3nt: TGCGCCAGCAGCTTGGCCGCGACTTCTAGCACAGATACGCAGTATTTT

abundance: few
v_gene: TRBV5-5
j_gene: TRBJ2-7
d_gene: TRBD2
CDR3aa: CASTHSGSPYEQYF
CDR3nt: TGTGCCAGCACACACAGCGGGAGTCCCTACGAGCAGTACTTC

abundance: once
v_gene: TRBV7-2
j_gene: TRBJ1-1
d_gene: TRBD1
CDR3aa: CASRRTGGIEGAFF
CDR3nt: TGTGCCAGCAGAAGGACAGGGGGCATTGAGGGAGCTTTCTTT

abundance: few
v_gene: TRBV19
j_gene: TRBJ1-2
d_gene: TRBD1
CDR3aa: CASKPPGQANYGYTF
CDR3nt: TGTGCCAGTAAGCCTCCGGGACAGGCAAACTATGGCTACACCTTC

abundance: -
v_gene: TRBV5-1
j_gene: TRBJ2-5
d_gene: -
CDR3aa: CASNSGGETQYF
CDR3nt: TGCGCCAGCAACTCAGGGGGGGAGACCCAGTACTTC